This entry describes one T cell receptor (beta chain). These data belong to a study of blood T cell repertoires in COVID-19. Study-level information: The cDNA or gDNA used as material had been derived from T cells, B-cell-depleted T cells, or PBMCs.

Under the authors' procedure: Amplification of reference gene primers was used by the study to estimate nucleated cell counts. TCRdb's copy holds only in-frame clones and misses some; the assay was immunoSEQ multiplex PCR. The V and J calls and clone size are taken from that table; D and trimming were inferred from the DNA. The repertoire has under 250,000 clones, 70% to 90% of them found once; the top ten carry over 7.5%. CDR3 length: 15 residues. CDR1 is MGHRA, CDR2 YSYEKL, per germline. The ends lost 4 bases at V and 6 bases at J; junction bases unmatched: 6. Recruitment covered about two dozen US areas and drew participants whose ages spanned about 18 to 90 years.

The sample comprised PBMCs or T cells enriched from blood (not recorded which). The receptor comes from a woman between 50 and 59 years old with acute COVID-19. The chain combines TRBV4-1 with TRBJ2-2, with 9 bases lining up with TRBD1. In DNA, the CDR3 is TGCGCCAGCAGCCCTCGAGACAGGGGGGCCGGGGAGCTGTTTTTT. Protein product: CASSPRDRGAGELFF.